This TCR beta chain was profiled in a study of cytomegalovirus exposure and HLA in healthy donors. After removal of 2 bases from V and 1 base from J, the junction contained 3 bases not matched to a gene. Germline-derived CDR1 and CDR2 are KGHSH and LQKENI. There are 15 residues in the CDR3. With 60 Vbeta and 13 Jbeta primers, the PCR was carried out. The data were produced by immunoSEQ multiplex PCR, yet TCRdb's version contains in-frame clones alone and is incomplete. This sample's table reports 130,000 to 150,000 clones. The receptor was derived from a man between 40 and 49 years old in good health and CMV-seronegative. The V and J genes are TRBV18 and TRBJ2-3; 7 positions match TRBD2. The sample comprised PBMCs. CDR3 loop: CASSPTSAGTDTQYF. DNA for the CDR3: TGTGCCAGCTCACCAACTAGCGCGGGCACAGATACGCAGTATTTT.